This entry is about one TCR beta chain. These data belong to a study of blood T cell repertoires in COVID-19. Study at large: Sources were T cells, B-cell-depleted T cells, or PBMCs; the material itself was cDNA or gDNA.

Using immunoSEQ multiplex PCR, the repertoire was profiled, and TCRdb retains in-frame clones only, with some absent. In the table there are 230,000 or so clones, 70% to 90% of which are singletons. The CDR3 runs 13 residues. Germline V gives CDR1 SNHLY, CDR2 FYNNEI. Deletions cut 2 bases from V and 6 bases from J, with 9 bases between. V is TRBV2 and J is TRBJ2-3, with D maybe TRBD2 (5 bases). The source of this sequence is a woman in her forties or fifties who had been exposed to COVID-19. Sequenced sample: PBMCs or T cells enriched from blood (not recorded which). The CDR3 DNA is TGTGCCAGCAGTGAATATCCGGGGGATACGCAGTATTTT. It encodes CASSEYPGDTQYF.